Reported below is one TCR beta chain. Its antigen is as yet unknown. Library preparation (for TCRbeta) was performed with unique molecular identifiers. TCRdb used MiXCR to reprocess the PCR reads, holding one entry per CDR3 protein. This table has about 420,000 distinct CDR3 sequences, 15% to 20% appearing once. The data are from a study of T-cell reconstitution after alpha-beta-depleted transplantation in children. Findings and caveats of the study: Expanded graft clones numbering several hundred reportedly gave rise to alpha-beta T cells about two months after transplant.

The CDR3 runs 14 residues. Between the trimmed V and J ends, which lost 3 bases and 4 bases, there was a span of 14 bases. CDR1 is SGHRS, CDR2 YFSETQ, per germline. The chain combines TRBV5-1 with TRBJ2-7; tentative D call: TRBD2 (7 bases). The receptor's source is a boy in the first two years of life who had a stem cell transplant for Wiskott-Aldrich syndrome, so the T cells may come from the graft donor. Here the sequenced sample was PBMCs, mostly from graft donor cells, taken 360 days after TCRalphabeta/CD19-depleted stem cell transplant. The CDR3 bases are TGCGCCAGCAGCTACAGGGAGGGCGGATACGAGCAGTACTTC. Translating it yields CASSYREGGYEQYF. Full variable domain (rest looked up from reference TRBV5-1 and TRBJ2-7): KAGVTQTPRYLIKTRGQQVTLSCSPISGHRSVSWYQQTPGQGLQFLFEYFSETQRNKGNFPGRFSGRQFSNSRSEMNVSTLELGDSALYLCASSYREGGYEQYFGPGTRLTVT.